This T cell receptor beta chain stems from a study of blood T cell repertoires in COVID-19. Under the authors' procedure: Estimation of nucleated cell counts was performed using reference gene primer amplification. Generated by immunoSEQ multiplex PCR, the TCRdb table keeps only in-frame clones and is missing some. From that table come the V and J calls and clone size; the DNA was used to work out D and trimming. The data contain 250,000 to 300,000 clones, around 90% of them singletons. CDR1 and CDR2 from the germline V gene are SGHRS and YFSETQ. Trimming took off 5 bases at V and 2 bases at J, with 9 bases between the two ends. This CDR3 has 13 residues.

V is TRBV5-1 and J is TRBJ2-3; the D gene is possibly TRBD2 (5 bases). The sequencing input was peripheral blood. The origin of this receptor is a woman in her 50s who had recovered from COVID-19. Written as DNA, the CDR3 is TGCGCCAGCAGTCCTAGCAACACAGATACGCAGTATTTT. Translation gives CASSPSNTDTQYF.